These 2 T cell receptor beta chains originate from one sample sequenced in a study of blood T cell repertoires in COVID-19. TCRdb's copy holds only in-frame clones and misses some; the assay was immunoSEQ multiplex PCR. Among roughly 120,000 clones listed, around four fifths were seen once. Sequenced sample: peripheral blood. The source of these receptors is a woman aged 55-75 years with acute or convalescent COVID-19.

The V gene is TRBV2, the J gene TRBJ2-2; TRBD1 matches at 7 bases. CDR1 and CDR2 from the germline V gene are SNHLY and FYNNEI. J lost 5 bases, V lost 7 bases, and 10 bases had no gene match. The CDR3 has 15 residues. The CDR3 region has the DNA TGTGCCAGCACAGGGGGACACCTTGGGACCGGGGAGCTGTTTTTT. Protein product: CASTGGHLGTGELFF.

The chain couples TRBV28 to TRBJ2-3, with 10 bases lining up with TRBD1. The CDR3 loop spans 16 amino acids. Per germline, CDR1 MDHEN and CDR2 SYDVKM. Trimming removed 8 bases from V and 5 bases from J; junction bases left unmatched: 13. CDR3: CASPPRRDRGQDTQYF. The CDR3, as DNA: TGTGCCAGCCCCCCCCGCCGGGACAGGGGACAAGATACGCAGTATTTT.